The 26 T cell receptor beta chains listed next were all sequenced from one sample in a study of identical twins. TCRdb processed the 5' RACE reads anew with MiXCR; each CDR3 protein has one entry. The sample contains 400,000 to 500,000 distinct CDR3 sequences, around 18% of which appear only once. Sequencing was done on a sample of naive T cells sorted from blood. The receptors shown here come from a man aged 45-65 years in good health.

The chain couples TRBV27 to TRBJ2-2; D gene uncertain. Germline CDR1 and CDR2: MNHEY and SMNVEV (reference sequence). This CDR3 has 15 residues. Between the trimmed V and J ends, which lost 6 bases and 1 base, there was a span of 12 bases. Here the CDR3 reads CASRAGPQNTGELFF. Written as DNA, the CDR3 is TGTGCCAGCAGGGCCGGGCCTCAGAACACCGGGGAGCTGTTTTTT.

This clonotype came up a few times. This chain uses TRBV27 with TRBJ2-7; D gene ambiguous. The CDR3 extends over 15 amino acids. The germline V gene encodes CDR1 MNHEY and CDR2 SMNVEV (reference sequence). The V end lost 4 bases, the J end lost 0 bases, and 13 bases lay between the germline ends. CDR3: CASSSLRRSSYEQYF. CDR3 DNA sequence: TGTGCCAGCAGTTCCCTTCGGAGATCCTCCTACGAGCAGTACTTC.

J is TRBJ2-1 and V is TRBV20-1; the match to TRBD2 covers 9 bases. J lost 8 bases, V lost 0 bases, and 11 bases had no gene match. This CDR3 has 16 residues. Germline loops: CDR1 DFQATT, CDR2 SNEGSKA (reference sequence). The CDR3 region is CSARDKLRGGAYEQFF. CDR3 coding DNA: TGCAGTGCTAGAGACAAGCTACGCGGGGGGGCCTATGAGCAGTTCTTC.

This clonotype turned up a few times. The chain uses TRBV20-1 and TRBJ2-1, with 14 bases lining up with TRBD2. Unmatched junction bases numbered 7, after V lost 6 bases and J lost 0 bases. The CDR3 totals 17 residues. Germline-derived CDR1 and CDR2 are DFQATT and SNEGSKA (reference sequence). In DNA form, the CDR3 reads TGCAGTGCGCCGACTAGCGGGGGGGCCTTCTCCTACAATGAGCAGTTCTTC. Its translation is CSAPTSGGAFSYNEQFF.

The sample holds a few counts of this clonotype. The V gene is TRBV11-2, the J gene TRBJ2-2, with 10 bases matching TRBD1. Trimming at V came to 5 bases and at J to 6 bases, leaving 9 bases not matched to a gene. The CDR3 contains 16 residues. Germline-derived CDR1 and CDR2 are SGHAT and FQNNGV. As DNA, the CDR3 is TGTGCCAGCAGCCCCACCGGGACAGGGGTCGCCGGGGAGCTGTTTTTT. Its protein product is CASSPTGTGVAGELFF.

The rearrangement links TRBV4-3 to TRBJ2-6, with D unclear. Trimming took 0 bases from V and 0 from J, leaving 3 bases between them. This CDR3 has 15 amino acids. Germline CDR1 LGHNA, CDR2 YSLEER. CDR3 residues: CASSQDPSGANVLTF. CDR3 nucleotides: TGCGCCAGCAGCCAAGATCCCTCTGGGGCCAACGTCCTGACTTTC.

This clonotype has just a few counts. V usage is TRBV15 and J usage is TRBJ1-3, with D perhaps matching TRBD1 (6 bases). The CDR3 loop spans 14 amino acids. V was cut by 1 base and J by 11 bases, with 15 bases left in between. Looked up from germline, CDR1 is LNHNV and CDR2 is YYDKDF (reference sequence). This CDR3 reads CATSRVIRQAAIYF. CDR3 in DNA: TGTGCCACCAGCAGAGTAATTCGACAGGCCGCCATATATTTT.

The chain employs TRBV12-3 or TRBV12-4 and TRBJ2-5; the D gene could be TRBD1 or TRBD2 (6 bases each). This CDR3 has 13 amino acids. Trimming took 4 bases from V and 4 from J, leaving 10 bases between them. The CDR3 region has the DNA TGTGCCAGCAGTTACGGGGGCGGAGAGACCCAGTACTTC. As protein: CASSYGGGETQYF.

V gene TRBV20-1 combines with J gene TRBJ2-1; 8 bases line up with TRBD2. CDR1 and CDR2 (germline): DFQATT, SNEGSKA (reference sequence). The CDR3 extends over 16 amino acids. Trimming cost V 0 bases and J 4 bases; bases outside gene matches: 8. The DNA for the CDR3 is TGCAGTGCTAGAGATTTCCGGGGGGGCGGATACAATGAGCAGTTCTTC. The encoded protein is CSARDFRGGGYNEQFF.

This clonotype occurred many times. The genes are TRBV29-1 and TRBJ2-3; 8 nucleotides agree with TRBD1. V was pared by 3 bases and J by 4 bases, with 9 bases of the junction left unmatched. The CDR3 consists of 15 residues. Germline V gene data show CDR1 as SQVTM and CDR2 as ANQGSEA. CDR3 residues: CSVDARQGYADTQYF. The CDR3 DNA sequence: TGCAGCGTTGATGCGCGACAGGGGTACGCAGATACGCAGTATTTT.

J is TRBJ2-2 and V is TRBV5-1; TRBD2 might be the D (7 bases). Germline lookup yields CDR1 SGHRS and CDR2 YFSETQ. The V end was cut by 2 bases, the J end by 2 bases, with 13 bases between. The CDR3 runs to 16 residues. The CDR3 protein is CASSFMGGPNTGELFF. The CDR3 region has the DNA TGCGCCAGCAGCTTTATGGGGGGGCCCAACACCGGGGAGCTGTTTTTT.

This clonotype has at least ten counts. The chain employs TRBV6-5 and TRBJ1-2; D is ambiguous. CDR3 length: 11 amino acids. Per the germline V gene, CDR1 is MNHEY and CDR2 is SVGAGI. The V end was cut by 10 bases, the J end by 2 bases, with 8 bases between. The CDR3, as DNA: TGTGCCACTCAGATGAACTATGGCTACACCTTC. Protein sequence: CATQMNYGYTF.

The CDR3 DNA is TGCAGTGCTAGACTGGGGGGAGGGCCTGGGGTGACCCAGTACTTC. Protein sequence: CSARLGGGPGVTQYF. The chain joins TRBV20-1 to TRBJ2-5; 7 bases align to TRBD2. The CDR3 covers 15 residues. V lost 2 bases to trimming and J lost 7 bases; unmatched junction nucleotides: 13. The germline V gene has CDR1 DFQATT and CDR2 SNEGSKA (reference sequence).

In this sample, this clonotype turned up many times. V and J are TRBV7-9 and TRBJ2-7; 7 positions match TRBD1. The CDR3 is 16 residues long. The V and J ends lost 4 bases and 2 bases, in that order; junction bases with no gene match: 11. CDR1 SEHNR and CDR2 FQNEAQ come from the germline V gene (reference sequence). The CDR3 loop is CASSSTWTGSPYEQYF. CDR3 DNA sequence: TGTGCCAGCAGCTCCACCTGGACAGGTTCCCCCTACGAGCAGTACTTC.

This clonotype has just a few counts. The gene calls are TRBV7-9 and TRBJ2-2, with D unresolved. V was cut by 1 base and J by 2 bases, with 8 bases left in between. Germline CDR1 reads SEHNR; CDR2 reads FQNEAQ (reference sequence). The CDR3 runs 15 residues. CDR3 region: CASSLGADNTGELFF. Here the CDR3 DNA reads TGTGCCAGCAGCTTAGGGGCGGATAACACCGGGGAGCTGTTTTTT.

This rearrangement joins TRBV7-2 to TRBJ2-5; 8 bases are a match to TRBD2. After removal of 1 base from V and 5 bases from J, the junction contained 3 bases not matched to a gene. The CDR3 has 14 amino acids. Germline V gives CDR1 SGHTA, CDR2 FQGNSA. Written as DNA, the CDR3 is TGTGCCAGCAGCTTAGGGTCGGGGGGGGAGACCCAGTACTTC. It encodes CASSLGSGGETQYF. The full variable domain, rest sourced from reference TRBV7-2 and TRBJ2-5, is GAGVSQSPSNKVTEKGKDVELRCDPISGHTALYWYRQSLGQGLEFLIYFQGNSAPDKSGLPSDRFSAERTGGSVSTLTIQRTQQEDSAVYLCASSLGSGGETQYFGPGTRLLVL.

This clonotype was observed a few times. The chain is built from TRBV25-1 and TRBJ2-7; 7 bases match TRBD1. The CDR3 length is 12 residues. V trimming: 3 bases; J trimming: 6 bases; junction bases outside the gene matches: 2. The V gene's germline CDR1 is MGHDK and CDR2 SYGVNS. DNA of the CDR3: TGTGCCAGCAGTGATACAGGGGTCGAGCAGTACTTC. It specifies CASSDTGVEQYF.

This clonotype was detected only a few times. The chain couples TRBV5-1 to TRBJ2-3; D uncertain. The CDR3 runs to 12 residues. Germline loops: CDR1 SGHRS, CDR2 YFSETQ. Trimming cost V 4 bases and J 6 bases, with 9 bases left between them. This chain's CDR3 is CASSLGYDTQYF. The CDR3 nucleotides read TGCGCCAGCAGCCTGGGTTATGATACGCAGTATTTT.

The chain combines TRBV7-9 with TRBJ1-1; 8 bases fit TRBD1. The CDR3 length is 17 residues. V gave up 2 bases and J gave up 0 bases; unmatched junction bases: 8. From germline, CDR1 is SEHNR and CDR2 FQNEAQ (reference sequence). The CDR3 coding sequence is TGTGCCAGCAGCTTAATTTGGGAACAGGGGGTGAACACTGAAGCTTTCTTT. Translating gives CASSLIWEQGVNTEAFF.

This sequence joins TRBV7-9 and TRBJ2-1; 9 bases align to TRBD2. The V and J ends lost 1 base and 5 bases, in that order; junction bases with no gene match: 6. This CDR3 region has 16 residues. CDR1 and CDR2 (germline): SEHNR, FQNEAQ (reference sequence). CDR3 bases: TGTGCCAGCAGCTTAGAGGAGACTAGCGGTAACAATGAGCAGTTCTTC. Translation gives CASSLEETSGNNEQFF.

The V and J genes are TRBV24-1 and TRBJ1-1, with D possibly TRBD1 on 6 matching bases. This CDR3 is 14 amino acids long. Trimming stripped 4 bases from V and 2 bases from J, with 10 bases between. CDR1 is KGHDR and CDR2 is SFDVKD in the germline V gene. This CDR3 reads CATSEAGTNTEAFF. CDR3 coding DNA: TGTGCCACCAGTGAGGCCGGGACAAACACTGAAGCTTTCTTT.

At least ten counts were recorded for this clonotype. The chain carries TRBV5-5 and TRBJ2-6; no clear D. Germline CDR1 is SGHKS and CDR2 is YYEKEE (reference sequence). Trimming left V 3 bases short and J 0 bases short, with 7 bases between. The CDR3 length is 15 residues. CDR3 sequence (DNA): TGTGCCAGCAGCTCGGACGGCTCTGGGGCCAACGTCCTGACTTTC. Encoded protein: CASSSDGSGANVLTF. Combining the CDR3 with reference TRBV5-5 and TRBJ2-6 gives the whole variable domain DAGVTQSPTHLIKTRGQQVTLRCSPISGHKSVSWYQQVLGQGPQFIFQYYEKEERGRGNFPDRFSARQFPNYSSELNVNALLLGDSALYLCASSSDGSGANVLTFGAGSRLTVL.

This clonotype was detected only a few times. V and J are TRBV21-1 and TRBJ2-7; the table's TRBD1 call for D was not verified on the DNA. TRBV21-1 is listed as a pseudogene. The CDR3 sequence is 15 residues long. The CDR3 bases are TGTGCCAGCAGCAAAAACAGGGGTCCCTCCTACGAGCAGTACTTC. The encoded protein is CASSKNRGPSYEQYF.

V gene TRBV9 combines with J gene TRBJ1-2; 10 bases align to TRBD1. The CDR3 covers 15 residues. V shed 5 bases, J shed 8 bases, and the junction held 12 bases outside the gene matches. The V gene's germline CDR1 is SGDLS and CDR2 YYNGEE. CDR3 sequence reads: CASRGTGEGISGYTF. The CDR3 nucleotides are TGTGCCAGCAGGGGGACAGGGGAAGGAATAAGCGGCTACACCTTC.

The chain joins TRBV5-1 to TRBJ2-7; 7 bases are shared with TRBD1. The ends lost 2 bases at V and 5 bases at J; junction bases unmatched: 10. The CDR3 totals 15 residues. Germline V gives CDR1 SGHRS, CDR2 YFSETQ. The CDR3 nucleotides read TGCGCCAGCAGCTTAACTACAGGGGTGCGGAACGAGCAGTACTTC. Translating gives CASSLTTGVRNEQYF.

On this clonotype: A much larger clonotype is one base distant, so this may be a read error. The CDR3 reads CASSHDGTANQPQHF. CDR3 coding DNA: TGCGCCAGCAGCCATGACGGGACAGCAAATCAGCCCCAGCATTTT. This rearrangement joins TRBV4-1 to TRBJ1-5, with TRBD1 matching 7 bases. This CDR3 has 15 residues. The germline gives CDR1 MGHRA, CDR2 YSYEKL. The trim removed 3 bases at V and 4 bases at J, leaving 6 bases unmatched.